The rows below give T cell receptor beta chains drawn from one sample of a study of tumor and adjacent non-tumor tissue in lung cancer. Each CDR3 protein is one row after TCRdb ran MiXCR on the multiplex PCR reads. This table has about 82,000 distinct CDR3 sequences, roughly 80% appearing once. The sample consisted of lung tumor tissue. These receptor sequences come from a woman between 50 and 59 years old with non-small cell lung cancer. Both conserved end residues are part of each CDR3. Each record gives: J gene, D gene, V gene, clone size, CDR3 DNA, CDR3 protein. The D gene is left open where the match is weak. Clone size, where shown, is once, few, many, or a class for clones that have expanded.

TRBJ2-1	.	TRBV12-3/TRBV12-4	.	TGTGCCAGCGGTCGTGTCACTGACCACAATGAGCATTTCTTC	CASGRVTDHNEHFF
TRBJ2-7	TRBD2	TRBV11-1	.	TGTGTCAGTAGTGACCCCGGGACTAATGAACTCGGGGAGCAGTACTTC	CVSSDPGTNELGEQYF
TRBJ1-5	.	TRBV4-2	.	TGTGCCAGCAGCCAAAACCTCACTATCAATCAGCCCCAGCAATTT	CASSQNLTINQPQQF
TRBJ1-2	.	TRBV20-1	.	TGCAGTGTTAGAGATACCCGGGGGGGCGGCTACACCTTC	CSVRDTRGGGYTF
TRBJ2-3	.	TRBV29-1	.	TGCAGCGTAGATAATACTAGTGGGGGCACAGATACGCAGTATTTT	CSVDNTSGGTDTQYF
TRBJ1-3	.	TRBV4-1	.	TGCGCTAACAGCCAAGAGTGGCAGTCTGGAAACACCATATATTTT	CANSQEWQSGNTIYF
TRBJ1-4	TRBD1	TRBV12-3/TRBV12-4	.	TGTGCCAGCAGTGCCGGGACAGGGCGCGAGAAACTGCTTTTT	CASSAGTGREKLLF
TRBJ1-2	.	TRBV7-9	once	TGTGCCAGCAGCTTTGGGACACACTATGGCTACACCTTC	CASSFGTHYGYTF
TRBJ1-2	.	TRBV30	few	TGTGCCTGGGCTGTGAGGAGGGCATTGCCCGGCTACACCTTC	CAWAVRRALPGYTF
TRBJ2-1	TRBD2	TRBV11-2	.	TGTACCAGCAGCTTAGATTTTTCCTTAGCGGGAGGGGAGCTGTTCTTC	CTSSLDFSLAGGELFF
TRBJ2-1	.	TRBV5-4	.	TGTGCCAGCAGCTCTTCTAGCACCCGAAGAATTGAGCAGTTCTTC	CASSSSSTRRIEQFF
TRBJ2-3	TRBD1	TRBV24-1	.	TGTACCACCAGTGACTCGGGACAGGGTCAAAATACGCACTATTTT	CTTSDSGQGQNTHYF
TRBJ1-5	.	TRBV11-2	.	TGTACCAGTAGTTGGGACGGTTATAGCAATCAGCCCCAGCATTTT	CTSSWDGYSNQPQHF
TRBJ2-1	TRBD2	TRBV5-1	.	TGCGCCAGCAGCTTGGGACTAGCGGCGTATAATGAGCTCTTCTTC	CASSLGLAAYNELFF
TRBJ2-7	.	TRBV6-2/TRBV6-3	.	TGTGCCAGCAGTTGGACACTCTCCTACGAACAGTACTTC	CASSWTLSYEQYF
TRBJ2-1	TRBD2	TRBV28	many	TGTGCCAGCAGTACCACTGGGACTAGGGTTGAACTTGGGCAGTTCTTC	CASSTTGTRVELGQFF
TRBJ2-1	.	TRBV11-2	.	TGTGCCAGCAGCTTTGGCAGTGCCAGCAATGAGCAGTTATTC	CASSFGSASNEQLF
TRBJ2-1	TRBD2	TRBV29-1	.	TGCAACGTTGAAGTGAAGCGGGAGAGCTCCTACAATGAGCAGTTCTTT	CNVEVKRESSYNEQFF
TRBJ2-5	TRBD2	TRBV29-1	many	TGCAGCGCCGTCCCACCTTGGACTAGCAGAGAGACCCAGTACTTC	CSAVPPWTSRETQYF
TRBJ2-7	.	TRBV11-2	.	TGTGCCGACAACCTGACGGACACTGCGTACGAGCAGTACTTC	CADNLTDTAYEQYF
TRBJ2-1	.	TRBV28	.	TGTGCCAGCAGTTTATGGGCTAGAAGCTCCTACAATGAGCAGTTCTTC	CASSLWARSSYNEQFF
TRBJ1-5	.	TRBV2	.	TGTGCCAGCAGTCCGGACAGTAGGGGTCAGCCCCAGCATTTT	CASSPDSRGQPQHF
TRBJ2-3	TRBD2	TRBV18	.	TGTGCCAGCTCACCGCTTCCGGGACTAGCGGACTTCACAGATACGCAGTATTTT	CASSPLPGLADFTDTQYF
TRBJ2-7	.	TRBV28	.	TGTGCCAGCAGTTTTCCCTGGAGAGGCAGCACCTACGAGCAGTATTTC	CASSFPWRGSTYEQYF
TRBJ2-3	TRBD2	TRBV20-1	few	TGCAGTGCTAGTTCGGGCCTAGCGGGGATGAGCATAGATACGCAGTATTTT	CSASSGLAGMSIDTQYF